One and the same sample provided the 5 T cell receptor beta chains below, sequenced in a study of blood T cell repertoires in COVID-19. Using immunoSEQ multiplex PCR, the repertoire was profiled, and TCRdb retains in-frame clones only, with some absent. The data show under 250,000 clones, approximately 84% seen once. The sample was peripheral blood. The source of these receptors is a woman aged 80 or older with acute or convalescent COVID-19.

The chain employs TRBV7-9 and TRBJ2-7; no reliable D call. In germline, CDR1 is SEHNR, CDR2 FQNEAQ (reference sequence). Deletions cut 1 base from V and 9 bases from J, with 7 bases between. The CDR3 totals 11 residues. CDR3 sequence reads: CASSLGAGQYF. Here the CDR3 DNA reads TGTGCCAGCAGCTTAGGGGCTGGGCAGTACTTC.

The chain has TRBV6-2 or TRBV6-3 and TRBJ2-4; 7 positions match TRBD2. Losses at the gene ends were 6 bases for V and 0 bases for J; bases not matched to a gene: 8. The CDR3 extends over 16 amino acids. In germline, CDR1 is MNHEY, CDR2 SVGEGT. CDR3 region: CASSGGGDLAKNIQYF. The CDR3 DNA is TGTGCCAGCAGCGGGGGAGGGGACCTAGCCAAAAACATTCAGTACTTC.

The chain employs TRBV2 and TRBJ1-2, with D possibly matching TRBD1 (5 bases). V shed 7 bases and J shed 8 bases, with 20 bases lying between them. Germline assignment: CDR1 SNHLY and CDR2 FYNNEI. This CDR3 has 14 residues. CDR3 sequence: CASTPDGLGEGYTF. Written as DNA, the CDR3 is TGTGCCAGCACCCCTGATGGTTTAGGGGAAGGCTACACCTTC.

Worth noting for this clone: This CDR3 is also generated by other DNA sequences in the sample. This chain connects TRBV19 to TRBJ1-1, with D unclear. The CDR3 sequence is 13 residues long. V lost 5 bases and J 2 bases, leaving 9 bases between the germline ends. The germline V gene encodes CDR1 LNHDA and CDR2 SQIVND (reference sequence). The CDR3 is CASSEGSNTEAFF. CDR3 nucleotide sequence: TGTGCCAGTAGTGAGGGTAGCAACACTGAAGCTTTCTTT.

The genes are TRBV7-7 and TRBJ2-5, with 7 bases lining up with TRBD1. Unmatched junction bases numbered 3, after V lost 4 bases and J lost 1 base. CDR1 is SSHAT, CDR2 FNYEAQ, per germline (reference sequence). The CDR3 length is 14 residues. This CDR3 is CASSSGQFQETQYF. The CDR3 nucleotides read TGTGCCAGCAGCTCGGGACAGTTCCAAGAGACCCAGTACTTC.